This T cell receptor beta chain was recovered during a study of blood T cell repertoires in COVID-19. The overall study: PBMCs, B-cell-depleted T cells, or T cells were the source of the cDNA or gDNA that made up the material.

In the original workflow: Estimation of nucleated cell counts was performed using reference gene primer amplification. Using immunoSEQ multiplex PCR, the repertoire was profiled, and TCRdb retains in-frame clones only, with some absent. V and J calls and clone size follow that table, whereas D and trimming were derived from the DNA. The sample includes fewer than 250,000 clones, approximately 79% of them seen just once. Specimen: peripheral blood. This sequence originates from a woman between 50 and 59 years old with acute or convalescent COVID-19.

As DNA, the CDR3 is TGTGCCAGCTCACCACCGAGTCCAGATACGCAGTATTTT. Residues: CASSPPSPDTQYF. V usage is TRBV18 and J usage is TRBJ2-3; no clear D. CDR1 is KGHSH and CDR2 is LQKENI in the germline V gene. Trimming removed 0 bases from V and 4 bases from J, with 5 bases in between. This CDR3 is 13 amino acids long.